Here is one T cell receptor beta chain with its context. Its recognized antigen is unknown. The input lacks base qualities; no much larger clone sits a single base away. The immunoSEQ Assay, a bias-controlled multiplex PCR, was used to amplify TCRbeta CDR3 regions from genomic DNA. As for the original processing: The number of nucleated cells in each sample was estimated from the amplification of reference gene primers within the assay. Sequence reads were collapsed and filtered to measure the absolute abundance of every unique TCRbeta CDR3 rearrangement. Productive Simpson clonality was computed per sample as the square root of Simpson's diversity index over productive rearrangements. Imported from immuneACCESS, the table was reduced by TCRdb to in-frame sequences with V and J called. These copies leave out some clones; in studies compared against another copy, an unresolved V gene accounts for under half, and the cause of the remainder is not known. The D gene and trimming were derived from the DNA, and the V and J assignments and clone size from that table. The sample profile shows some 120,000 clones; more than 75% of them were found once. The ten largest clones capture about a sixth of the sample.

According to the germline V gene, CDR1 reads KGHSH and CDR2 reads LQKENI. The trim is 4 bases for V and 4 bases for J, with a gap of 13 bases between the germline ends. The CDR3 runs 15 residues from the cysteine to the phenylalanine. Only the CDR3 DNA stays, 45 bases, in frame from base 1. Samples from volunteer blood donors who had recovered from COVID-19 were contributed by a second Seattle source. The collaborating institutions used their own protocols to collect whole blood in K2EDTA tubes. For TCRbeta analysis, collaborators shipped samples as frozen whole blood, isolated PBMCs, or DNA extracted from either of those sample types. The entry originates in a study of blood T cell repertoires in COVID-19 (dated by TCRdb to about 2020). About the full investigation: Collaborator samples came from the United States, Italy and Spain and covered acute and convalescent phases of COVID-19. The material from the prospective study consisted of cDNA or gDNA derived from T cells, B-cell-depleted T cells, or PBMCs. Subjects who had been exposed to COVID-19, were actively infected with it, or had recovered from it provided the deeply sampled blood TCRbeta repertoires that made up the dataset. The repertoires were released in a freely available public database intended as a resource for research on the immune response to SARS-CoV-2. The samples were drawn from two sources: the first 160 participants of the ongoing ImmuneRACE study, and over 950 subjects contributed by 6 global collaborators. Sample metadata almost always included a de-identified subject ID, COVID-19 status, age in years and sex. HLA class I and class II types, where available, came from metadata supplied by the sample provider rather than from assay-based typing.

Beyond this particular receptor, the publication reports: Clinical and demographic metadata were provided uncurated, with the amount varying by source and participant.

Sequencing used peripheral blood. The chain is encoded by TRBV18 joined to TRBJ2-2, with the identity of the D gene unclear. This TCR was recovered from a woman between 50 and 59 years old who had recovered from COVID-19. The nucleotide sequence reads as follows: TGTGCCAGCTCACGCCTCCCACAATCCACCGGGGAGCTGTTTTTT. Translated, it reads CASSRLPQSTGELFF. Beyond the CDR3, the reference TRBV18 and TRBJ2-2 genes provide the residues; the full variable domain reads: NAGVMQNPRHLVRRRGQEARLRCSPMKGHSHVYWYRQLPEEGLKFMVYLQKENIIDESGMPKERFSAEFPKEGPSILRIQQVVRGDSAAYFCASSRLPQSTGELFFGEGSRLTVL.